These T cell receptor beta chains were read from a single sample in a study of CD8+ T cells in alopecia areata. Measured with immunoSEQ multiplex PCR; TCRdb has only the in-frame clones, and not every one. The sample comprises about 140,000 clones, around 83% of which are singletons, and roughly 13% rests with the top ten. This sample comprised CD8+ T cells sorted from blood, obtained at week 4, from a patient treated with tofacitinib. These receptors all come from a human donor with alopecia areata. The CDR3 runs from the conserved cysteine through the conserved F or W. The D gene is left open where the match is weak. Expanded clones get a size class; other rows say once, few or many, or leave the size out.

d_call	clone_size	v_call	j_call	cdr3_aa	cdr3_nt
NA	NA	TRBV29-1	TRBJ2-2	CSVVGGNTGELFF	TGCAGCGTTGTTGGGGGGAACACCGGGGAGCTGTTTTTT
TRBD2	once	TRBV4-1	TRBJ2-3	CASSQDGGGTGGPTDTQYF	TGCGCCAGCAGCCAAGATGGAGGCGGGACGGGGGGGCCAACAGATACGCAGTATTTT
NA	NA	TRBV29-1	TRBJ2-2	CSGGRPNTGELFF	TGCAGCGGCGGACGGCCGAACACCGGGGAGCTGTTTTTT
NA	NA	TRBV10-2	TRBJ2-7	CASSEVDRPYEQYF	TGCGCCAGCAGTGAAGTGGACAGACCCTACGAGCAGTACTTC
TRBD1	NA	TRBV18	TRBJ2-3	CASSPTGTEDIADTQYF	TGTGCCAGCTCACCCACCGGGACAGAAGATATTGCAGATACGCAGTATTTT
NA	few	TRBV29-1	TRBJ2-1	CSVAGKVYNEQFF	TGCAGCGTTGCGGGAAAGGTCTACAATGAGCAGTTCTTC
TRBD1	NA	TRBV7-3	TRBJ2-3	CASSSGQGADTQYF	TGTGCCAGCAGCTCCGGACAGGGGGCGGATACGCAGTATTTT
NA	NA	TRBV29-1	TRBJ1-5	CSVEKGVGVSNQPQHF	TGCAGCGTTGAAAAGGGGGTAGGGGTTAGCAATCAGCCCCAGCATTTT
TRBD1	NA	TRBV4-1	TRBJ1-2	CASSRQQGAIGYTF	TGCGCCAGCAGCCGGCAACAGGGGGCGATAGGCTACACCTTC
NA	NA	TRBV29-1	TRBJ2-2	CSVDPRDTGELFF	TGCAGCGTTGACCCGCGGGATACCGGGGAGCTGTTTTTT
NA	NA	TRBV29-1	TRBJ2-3	CSVGPAQTTDTQYF	TGCAGCGTTGGTCCAGCTCAGACCACAGATACGCAGTATTTT
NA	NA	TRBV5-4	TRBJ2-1	CASSLVTANYNEQFF	TGTGCCAGCAGCTTGGTCACAGCGAACTACAATGAGCAGTTCTTC
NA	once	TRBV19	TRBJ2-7	CASSGGIGYEQYF	TGTGCCAGTAGTGGCGGGATAGGGTACGAGCAGTACTTC
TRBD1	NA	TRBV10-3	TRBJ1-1	CAMGQPNTEAFF	TGTGCCATGGGACAGCCGAACACTGAAGCTTTCTTT
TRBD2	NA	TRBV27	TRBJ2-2	CASSMLAGANTGELFF	TGTGCCAGCAGTATGTTAGCGGGGGCGAACACCGGGGAGCTGTTTTTT
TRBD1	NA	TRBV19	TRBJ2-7	CASSIAGTGNYEQYF	TGTGCCAGTAGTATAGCCGGGACAGGGAACTACGAGCAGTACTTC
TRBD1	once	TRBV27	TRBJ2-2	CASSFTGGWDTGELFF	TGTGCCAGCAGTTTCACAGGGGGGTGGGACACCGGGGAGCTGTTTTTT
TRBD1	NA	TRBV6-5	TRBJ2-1	CASSTGTETYNEQFF	TGTGCCAGCAGTACCGGGACAGAGACCTACAATGAGCAGTTCTTC
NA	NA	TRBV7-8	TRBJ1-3	CASSLDRSTGNTIYF	TGTGCCAGCAGCTTAGACAGATCGACTGGAAACACCATATATTTT
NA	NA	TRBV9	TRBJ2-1	CASSDYREQFF	TGTGCCAGCAGCGACTACCGGGAGCAGTTCTTC
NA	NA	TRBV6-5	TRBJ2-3	CASSYSAAGGDTQYF	TGTGCCAGCAGTTACTCGGCGGCCGGAGGAGATACGCAGTATTTT
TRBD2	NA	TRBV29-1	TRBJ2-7	CSVQTGGTRLYEQYF	TGCAGCGTTCAGACGGGGGGGACAAGGCTCTACGAGCAGTACTTC
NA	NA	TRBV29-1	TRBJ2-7	CSVAWGDYEQYF	TGCAGCGTTGCCTGGGGGGACTACGAGCAGTACTTC
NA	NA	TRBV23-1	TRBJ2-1	CASSQWPLVTYNEQFF	TGCGCCAGCAGTCAATGGCCACTAGTAACCTACAATGAGCAGTTCTTC
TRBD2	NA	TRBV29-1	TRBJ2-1	CSVDQLAGEGGYNEQFF	TGCAGCGTTGACCAACTAGCGGGGGAAGGAGGGTACAATGAGCAGTTCTTC
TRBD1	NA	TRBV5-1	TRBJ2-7	CASSLGFTGDYEQYF	TGCGCCAGCAGCTTGGGATTCACAGGGGACTACGAGCAGTACTTC
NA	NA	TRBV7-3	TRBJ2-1	CASSSEGSSYNEQFF	TGTGCCAGCAGCTCTGAGGGAAGCTCCTACAATGAGCAGTTCTTC
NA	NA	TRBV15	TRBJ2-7	CATSGSTTYEQYF	TGTGCCACCTCGGGGAGCACAACCTACGAGCAGTACTTC
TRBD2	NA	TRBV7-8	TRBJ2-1	CASSLTSGEGRNEQFF	TGTGCCAGCAGCCTAACTAGCGGGGAGGGTCGCAATGAGCAGTTCTTC
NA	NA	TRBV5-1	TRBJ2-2	CASSLQPNTGELFF	TGCGCCAGCAGCTTGCAACCGAACACCGGGGAGCTGTTTTTT
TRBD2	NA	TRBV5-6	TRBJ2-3	CASSFLGLAGVGDTQYF	TGTGCCAGCAGCTTCCTGGGTCTAGCGGGAGTGGGAGATACGCAGTATTTT
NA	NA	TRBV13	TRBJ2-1	CASSLGQAREQFF	TGTGCCAGCAGCTTAGGACAGGCTCGAGAGCAGTTCTTC
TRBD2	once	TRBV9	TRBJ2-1	CASSLPREVGLAGDGENEQFF	TGTGCCAGCAGCCTCCCCCGCGAAGTGGGACTAGCGGGGGACGGGGAGAATGAGCAGTTCTTC
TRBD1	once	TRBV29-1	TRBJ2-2	CSVSGQPNTGELFF	TGCAGCGTTTCGGGACAGCCGAACACCGGGGAGCTGTTTTTT
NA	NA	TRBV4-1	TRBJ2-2	CASSQVRLTGELFF	TGCGCCAGCAGCCAAGTAAGGCTCACCGGGGAGCTGTTTTTT
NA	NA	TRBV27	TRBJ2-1	CASSLAGKTYNEQFF	TGTGCCAGCAGTTTAGCGGGGAAAACCTACAATGAGCAGTTCTTC
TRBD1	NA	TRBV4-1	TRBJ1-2	CASSPGTGSDGYTF	TGCGCCAGCAGCCCCGGGACAGGCTCAGATGGCTACACCTTC
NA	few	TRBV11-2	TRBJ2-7	CASSGGDGAGSSYEQYF	TGTGCCAGCAGCGGAGGCGATGGGGCGGGAAGCTCCTACGAGCAGTACTTC
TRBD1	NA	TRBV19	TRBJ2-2	CASSTHLQGARKTGELFF	TGTGCCAGTAGTACTCACCTACAGGGGGCGCGAAAAACCGGGGAGCTGTTTTTT
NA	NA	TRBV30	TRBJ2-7	CAWSFVGEQQYF	TGTGCCTGGAGTTTCGTTGGGGAACAACAGTACTTC
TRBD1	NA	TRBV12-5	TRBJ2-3	CASGLLHPRQGKHTDTQYF	TGTGCTAGTGGTTTACTACACCCGAGACAGGGGAAACACACAGATACGCAGTATTTT
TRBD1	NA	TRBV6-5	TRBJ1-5	CASSSRDSYQPQHF	TGTGCCAGCAGTTCTCGGGACAGTTATCAGCCCCAGCATTTT
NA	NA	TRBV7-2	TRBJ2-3	CASSSETFTDTQYF	TGTGCCAGCAGCTCAGAGACTTTCACAGATACGCAGTATTTT
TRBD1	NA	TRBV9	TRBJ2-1	CASSVTGGSYNEQFF	TGTGCCAGCAGCGTCACAGGGGGCTCCTACAATGAGCAGTTCTTC
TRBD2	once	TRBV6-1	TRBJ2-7	CASREWGLAGQDEQYF	TGTGCCAGCAGAGAATGGGGTCTAGCGGGACAAGACGAGCAGTACTTC
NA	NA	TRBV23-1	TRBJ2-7	CASSQSPSGQYF	TGCGCCAGCAGTCAATCGCCTAGTGGGCAGTACTTC
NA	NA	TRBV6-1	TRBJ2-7	CASGPGTVYEQYF	TGTGCCAGCGGTCCCGGGACGGTTTACGAGCAGTACTTC
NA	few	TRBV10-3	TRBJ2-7	CAISGNSSYEQYF	TGTGCCATCAGTGGGAATAGCTCCTACGAGCAGTACTTC
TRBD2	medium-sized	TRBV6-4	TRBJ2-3	CASSDRGGGAVDTQYF	TGTGCCAGCAGTGATCGTGGCGGGGGGGCCGTAGATACGCAGTATTTT
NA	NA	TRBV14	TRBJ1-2	CASSQRRTVNYGYTF	TGTGCCAGCAGCCAGAGACGGACAGTTAACTATGGCTACACCTTC
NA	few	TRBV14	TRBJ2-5	CASSVGETQYF	TGTGCCAGCAGCGTCGGAGAGACCCAGTACTTC
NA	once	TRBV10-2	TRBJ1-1	CASTGGSTEAFF	TGCGCCAGCACTGGCGGGTCCACTGAAGCTTTCTTT
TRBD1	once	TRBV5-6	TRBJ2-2	CASSLDRGSTGELFF	TGTGCCAGCAGCTTGGACAGGGGGAGCACCGGGGAGCTGTTTTTT